The 2 T cell receptor beta chains below come from one sample, sequenced in a study of T cell responses to AZD1222 COVID-19 vaccine. Clones were read by immunoSEQ multiplex PCR, and TCRdb kept only the in-frame ones, dropping some. The repertoire holds around 100,000 clones, with around 87% as singletons. This sample comprised peripheral blood, obtained on day 0 of AZD1222 vaccination. Source of these receptors: an adult in good health.

The gene calls are TRBV7-9 and TRBJ1-4, with D perhaps matching TRBD1 (5 bases). Germline-derived CDR1 and CDR2 are SEHNR and FQNEAQ (reference sequence). The V and J ends lost 0 bases and 7 bases respectively, with 12 bases between them. The CDR3 runs to 15 residues. The CDR3 DNA reads TGTGCCAGCAGCTTAGCAGGGGCAGGAGGTGAAAAACTGTTTTTT. As protein: CASSLAGAGGEKLFF.

The rearrangement uses TRBV19 and TRBJ1-5, with D hard to call. The CDR3 covers 14 residues. CDR1 and CDR2 from the germline V gene are LNHDA and SQIVND (reference sequence). V was cut by 0 bases and J by 10 bases, with 13 bases left in between. For the CDR3, the DNA is TGTGCCAGTAGTATAGATGTGCTAACTGTCCCCCAGCATTTT. Its translation is CASSIDVLTVPQHF.